This TCR beta chain is from a study of beta chain features in type 1 diabetes. At the level of the study: Patients looked much like healthy donors when it came to age, gender and cell yields. Study outcomes and limitations: TCRB CDR3s were moderately but significantly shorter in Type 1 diabetes patients in all four CD4+ subsets.

Every bit of the isolated RNA underwent reverse transcription, so sequencing read expressed TCRB transcripts. The method was immunoSEQ multiplex PCR; TCRdb's version includes in-frame clones alone and lacks a portion of them. The sample has over 600,000 clones; over 10% are singletons. This clone turned up a few times. Its matching antigen is unknown. The J segment lost 6 bases and the V segment lost 6 bases, leaving 9 bases of the junction unmatched. CDR3 length equals 14 residues. The germline gives CDR1 ENHRY, CDR2 SYGVKD. Each sorted population was over 98% pure. The chain is built from TRBV10-3 and TRBJ1-2; 8 positions match TRBD1. This sequence originates from a man aged 25-45 years with type 1 diabetes. Sequencing was done on a sample of naive CD4+ T cells from blood. The CDR3 loop reads CAISEGQGTHGYTF. Here the CDR3 DNA reads TGTGCCATCAGCGAAGGACAGGGCACTCATGGCTACACCTTC.